Shown below are 31 T cell receptor beta chains from a single sample sequenced in a study of control samples from healthy donors and cancer patients. Some clones are missing from TCRdb's copy, which holds only in-frame ones; the method was immunoSEQ multiplex PCR. This table has around 200,000 clones, 85% to 95% appearing once. Sequencing was done on a sample of blood. The receptors come from a man aged 18 to 29 in good health.

As DNA, the CDR3 is TGCAGTGCTAGTCGTGGGGGGTACACAGATACGCAGTATTTT. Its protein product is CSASRGGYTDTQYF. This chain uses TRBV20-1 with TRBJ2-3; maybe TRBD2 (6 bases). Looked up from germline, CDR1 is DFQATT and CDR2 is SNEGSKA (reference sequence). The CDR3 has 14 residues. Trimming removed 3 bases from V and 2 bases from J, with 12 bases in between.

V usage is TRBV2 and J usage is TRBJ1-6; D unresolved. V lost 1 base and J lost 7, with 5 bases in between. The germline CDR1 and CDR2 sequences are SNHLY and FYNNEI. This CDR3 spans 13 amino acids. Here the CDR3 DNA reads TGTGCCAGCAGTGAAGGAGGGAATTCACCCCTCCACTTT. Protein sequence: CASSEGGNSPLHF.

The chain uses TRBV11-2 and TRBJ1-3, with 7 bases lining up with TRBD1. The CDR3 contains 15 residues. CDR1 SGHAT and CDR2 FQNNGV come from the germline V gene. The junction had 1 base not matched to a gene; V was cut back by 2 bases and J by 0 bases. The CDR3 reads CASSLNRGSGNTIYF. In DNA, the CDR3 is TGTGCCAGCAGCTTAAACAGGGGCTCTGGAAACACCATATATTTT.

V is TRBV24-1 and J is TRBJ2-3; D possibly corresponds to TRBD2 (6 bases). CDR3 size: 15 residues. Germline CDR1 reads KGHDR; CDR2 reads SFDVKD. V gave up 4 bases and J gave up 6 bases, with 16 bases separating them. CDR3 sequence: CATSDPGVGRDTQYF. As DNA, the CDR3 is TGTGCCACCAGTGACCCCGGTGTGGGGAGGGATACGCAGTATTTT.

V usage is TRBV11-2 and J usage is TRBJ2-7; D remains unclear. The CDR3 runs to 12 residues. The V gene's germline CDR1 is SGHAT and CDR2 FQNNGV. Trimming took off 7 bases at V and 4 bases at J, with 11 bases between the two ends. CDR3 DNA: TGTGCCAGCAACATTGGGCGGTACGAGCAGTACTTC. It yields the protein CASNIGRYEQYF.

The chain uses TRBV5-1 and TRBJ1-4, with a possible D match to TRBD1 (5 bases). Looked up from germline, CDR1 is SGHRS and CDR2 is YFSETQ. The germline V and J ends were trimmed by 2 bases and 0 bases, with 8 bases remaining between them. The CDR3 has 15 amino acids. The CDR3 loop is CASSFQGATNEKLFF. CDR3 in DNA: TGCGCCAGCAGCTTCCAGGGTGCAACTAATGAAAAACTGTTTTTT.

This clone has a handful of counts. V gene TRBV5-1 combines with J gene TRBJ2-7, with D hard to call. The germline CDR1 and CDR2 sequences are SGHRS and YFSETQ. V lost 1 base and J 5 bases, leaving 13 bases between the germline ends. This CDR3 region has 14 residues. CDR3 sequence reads: CASSLNLGSDEQYF. The CDR3 DNA reads TGCGCCAGCAGCTTGAATCTGGGGTCGGACGAGCAGTACTTC.

The chain carries TRBV5-1 and TRBJ1-5, with D possibly being TRBD1 (6 bases). V was pared by 4 bases and J by 5 bases, with 13 bases between. This CDR3 comprises 14 residues. Germline V gene sequence: CDR1 SGHRS, CDR2 YFSETQ. CDR3 coding DNA: TGCGCCAGCAGCCTACAGGGTTCCGATCAGCCCCAGCATTTT. It codes for CASSLQGSDQPQHF. Filled out from reference TRBV5-1 and TRBJ1-5, the complete variable domain reads KAGVTQTPRYLIKTRGQQVTLSCSPISGHRSVSWYQQTPGQGLQFLFEYFSETQRNKGNFPGRFSGRQFSNSRSEMNVSTLELGDSALYLCASSLQGSDQPQHFGDGTRLSIL.

This rearrangement joins TRBV3-1 (or the pseudogene TRBV3-2) to TRBJ2-3, with 12 bases fitting TRBD2. Germline CDR1 is LGHDT and CDR2 is YNNKEL (reference sequence). The CDR3 extends over 16 amino acids. Germline trimming cut 4 bases from V and 4 bases from J; bases unmatched to any gene: 6. The CDR3 region has the DNA TGTGCCAGCAGCCGCGCTAGCGGGGGGGCCTCAGATACGCAGTATTTT. As protein: CASSRASGGASDTQYF.

The gene calls are TRBV6-5 and TRBJ1-2; a weak D match, TRBD1 (6 bases). V gave up 2 bases and J gave up 3 bases, with 10 bases separating them. The germline gives CDR1 MNHEY, CDR2 SVGAGI. The CDR3 loop spans 14 amino acids. DNA of the CDR3: TGTGCCAGCAGTTACGAGGGGGGCCACTATGGCTACACCTTC. Translating it yields CASSYEGGHYGYTF.

The genes are TRBV3-1 (or the pseudogene TRBV3-2) and TRBJ2-1; 9 bases fit TRBD2. V shed 4 bases, J shed 10 bases, and the junction held 5 bases outside the gene matches. The germline CDR1 and CDR2 sequences are LGHDT and YNNKEL (reference sequence). The CDR3 consists of 13 residues. CDR3 coding DNA: TGTGCCAGCAGCCTAGCGGGGGCAGGGGAGCAGTTCTTC. Translated, it gives CASSLAGAGEQFF.

The chain employs TRBV27 and TRBJ2-7, with TRBD2 as a possible D gene (6 bases). This CDR3 is built from 15 residues. From germline, CDR1 is MNHEY and CDR2 SMNVEV (reference sequence). V shed 6 bases and J shed 0 bases, with 15 bases lying between them. CDR3 coding DNA: TGTGCCAGCAGCGTGGGACTCGTAGACTCCTACGAGCAGTACTTC. Translating it yields CASSVGLVDSYEQYF.

Concerning this clone itself: Other DNA sequences within the sample encode an identical CDR3. V is TRBV2 and J is TRBJ2-7; maybe TRBD2 (5 bases). CDR1 and CDR2 from the germline V gene are SNHLY and FYNNEI. With 8 bases removed from V and 3 bases from J, the gap between germline ends came to 17 bases. This CDR3 region has 14 residues. CDR3 sequence: CASGPLTAVYEQYF. As DNA, the CDR3 is TGTGCCAGCGGACCTCTTACAGCGGTCTACGAGCAGTACTTC.

This clone was observed once. The chain carries TRBV2 and TRBJ2-1, with TRBD2 as a possible D gene (6 bases). The CDR3 totals 15 residues. The germline CDR1 and CDR2 sequences are SNHLY and FYNNEI. Trimming took 6 bases from V and 7 from J, leaving 19 bases between them. The CDR3 sequence is CASSEDWASGNEQFF. As DNA, the CDR3 is TGTGCCAGCAGCGAGGACTGGGCAAGCGGGAATGAGCAGTTCTTC.

The rearrangement links TRBV18 to TRBJ1-2, with 8 bases matching TRBD1. Germline CDR1 KGHSH, CDR2 LQKENI. Trimming removed 6 bases from V and 6 bases from J; junction bases left unmatched: 9. The CDR3 is made up of 14 amino acids. In nucleotides, the CDR3 is TGTGCCAGCTCGCAGACCGGGACAGGCGATGGCTACACCTTC. Residues: CASSQTGTGDGYTF. Complete variable domain (other parts from reference TRBV18 and TRBJ1-2): NAGVMQNPRHLVRRRGQEARLRCSPMKGHSHVYWYRQLPEEGLKFMVYLQKENIIDESGMPKERFSAEFPKEGPSILRIQQVVRGDSAAYFCASSQTGTGDGYTFGSGTRLTVV.

The chain joins TRBV14 to TRBJ1-1; D unclear. Trimming took off 2 bases at V and 8 bases at J, with 9 bases between the two ends. Germline V lookup: CDR1 SGHDN, CDR2 FVKESK. There are 12 residues in the CDR3. CDR3 DNA: TGTGCCAGCAGCCAATCCTCATACGAAGCTTTCTTT. As protein: CASSQSSYEAFF. Full variable domain (outside the CDR3, taken from reference TRBV14 and TRBJ1-1): EAGVTQFPSHSVIEKGQTVTLRCDPISGHDNLYWYRRVMGKEIKFLLHFVKESKQDESGMPNNRFLAERTGGTYSTLKVQPAELEDSGVYFCASSQSSYEAFFGQGTRLTVV.

V gene TRBV5-1 combines with J gene TRBJ2-4; D possibly corresponds to TRBD1 (5 bases). The CDR3 contains 14 residues. Germline V gives CDR1 SGHRS, CDR2 YFSETQ. The ends were cut back, 4 bases at V and 1 base at J, with 9 bases in the middle. The CDR3 nucleotides read TGCGCCAGCAGCGAAGGGGATGCCAAAAACATTCAGTACTTC. It codes for CASSEGDAKNIQYF.

The sample holds one count of this clone. V and J are TRBV9 and TRBJ1-3; D is uncertain. The CDR3 runs to 13 residues. V lost 5 bases and J lost 0, with 6 bases in between. The V gene's germline CDR1 is SGDLS and CDR2 YYNGEE. CDR3 in amino acids: CASSRSSGNTIYF. Here the CDR3 DNA reads TGTGCCAGCAGTCGTAGCTCTGGAAACACCATATATTTT.

The chain recombines TRBV3-1 (or the pseudogene TRBV3-2) with TRBJ2-3; D gene uncertain. CDR3 length: 15 residues. V was clipped by 3 bases and J by 1 base, with 11 bases between them. Per the germline V gene, CDR1 is LGHDT and CDR2 is YNNKEL (reference sequence). The CDR3 protein is CASSQQYDRTDTQYF. The CDR3, as DNA: TGTGCCAGCAGCCAGCAGTATGACCGCACAGATACGCAGTATTTT.

The chain is built from TRBV24-1 and TRBJ2-5; a possible D gene is TRBD2 (5 bases). The CDR3 consists of 15 residues. V was trimmed by 2 bases and J by 5 bases, leaving 14 bases between them. The germline gives CDR1 KGHDR, CDR2 SFDVKD. Here the CDR3 reads CATSDSPGSGETQYF. The CDR3 bases are TGTGCCACCAGTGATTCCCCGGGATCTGGGGAGACCCAGTACTTC.

This chain links TRBV12-3 or TRBV12-4 with TRBJ1-1, with 10 bases identical to TRBD1. Germline trimming cut 5 bases from V and 5 bases from J; bases unmatched to any gene: 2. This CDR3 has 13 amino acids. The CDR3 sequence: CASSDRGHTEAFF. CDR3 sequence (DNA): TGTGCCAGCAGTGACAGGGGGCATACTGAAGCTTTCTTT.

The chain employs TRBV6-6 and TRBJ2-6, with unresolved D. CDR3 length equals 14 residues. CDR1 and CDR2 (germline): MNHNY, SVGAGI (reference sequence). The germline V and J ends were trimmed by 6 bases and 1 base, with 7 bases remaining between them. The CDR3 sequence is CASSVSSGANVLTF. The CDR3 coding sequence is TGTGCCAGCAGCGTTTCGTCTGGGGCCAACGTCCTGACTTTC.

The rearrangement joins TRBV5-1 to TRBJ2-5, with 8 bases matching TRBD2. This CDR3 is built from 15 residues. Per germline, CDR1 SGHRS and CDR2 YFSETQ. Germline trimming cut 3 bases from V and 5 bases from J; bases unmatched to any gene: 9. The CDR3 is CASSSYRGGPETQYF. The CDR3 bases are TGCGCCAGCAGCTCGTATCGGGGGGGCCCGGAGACCCAGTACTTC.

V gene TRBV19 combines with J gene TRBJ1-5, with D unclear. This CDR3 has 12 amino acids. Trimming removed 5 bases at V and 7 bases at J, with 9 bases between. CDR1 and CDR2 (germline): LNHDA, SQIVND (reference sequence). The CDR3 DNA is TGTGCCAGTAGTTCGGGTGGCCAGCCCCAGCATTTT. As protein: CASSSGGQPQHF. Drawing the rest from reference TRBV19 and TRBJ1-5, the complete variable domain is DGGITQSPKYLFRKEGQNVTLSCEQNLNHDAMYWYRQDPGQGLRLIYYSQIVNDFQKGDIAEGYSVSREKKESFPLTVTSAQKNPTAFYLCASSSGGQPQHFGDGTRLSIL.

This clone occurred once. The chain uses TRBV25-1 and TRBJ2-1, with 8 positions matching TRBD2. The CDR3 covers 15 residues. The V and J ends lost 4 bases and 5 bases, in that order; junction bases with no gene match: 7. CDR1 is MGHDK, CDR2 SYGVNS, per germline. CDR3 region: CASSASGGSHNEQFF. CDR3 DNA: TGTGCCAGCAGTGCATCGGGGGGGTCTCACAATGAGCAGTTCTTC.

The genes are TRBV5-1 and TRBJ2-7; 7 bases align to TRBD1. Per germline, CDR1 SGHRS and CDR2 YFSETQ. V lost 3 bases and J lost 4; bases outside the gene matches: 10. This CDR3 contains 15 residues. The DNA for the CDR3 is TGCGCCAGCAGCTCCCCCGACAGGGTCGGGTACGAGCAGTACTTC. Translating it yields CASSSPDRVGYEQYF.

This clone was seen just once. This chain uses TRBV28 with TRBJ1-1; possible D gene TRBD1, 5 bases. Trimming took 2 bases from V and 4 from J, leaving 11 bases between them. Per the germline V gene, CDR1 is MDHEN and CDR2 is SYDVKM. The CDR3 sequence is 14 residues long. For the CDR3, the DNA is TGTGCCAGCAGTTTAGGGGGTACAATCACTGAAGCTTTCTTT. Translating it yields CASSLGGTITEAFF. Looking up the rest from reference TRBV28 and TRBJ1-1 gives the full variable domain: DVKVTQSSRYLVKRTGEKVFLECVQDMDHENMFWYRQDPGLGLRLIYFSYDVKMKEKGDIPEGYSVSREKKERFSLILESASTNQTSMYLCASSLGGTITEAFFGQGTRLTVV.

J is TRBJ1-1 and V is TRBV6-4, with a tentative D call TRBD1 (5 bases). The CDR3 sequence is 14 residues long. CDR1 and CDR2 (germline): MRHNA, SNTAGT. V shed 0 bases and J shed 6 bases, with 11 bases lying between them. CDR3 DNA: TGTGCCAGCAGTGACTCGGGGGGGAAGGCTGAAGCTTTCTTT. Its translation: CASSDSGGKAEAFF.

The chain carries TRBV5-1 and TRBJ2-7; D unclear. Per germline, CDR1 SGHRS and CDR2 YFSETQ. This CDR3 is 14 amino acids long. Trimming took 3 bases from V and 1 from J, leaving 11 bases between them. This CDR3 reads CASSSPPESYEQYF. The CDR3 DNA reads as TGCGCCAGCAGCTCACCCCCGGAATCCTACGAGCAGTACTTC.

Only a few counts were recorded for this clone. In the same sample, other DNA sequences code for this CDR3. The chain links TRBV12-5 to TRBJ2-1; D call uncertain. CDR1 and CDR2 (germline): LGHNT, FRNRAP. The CDR3 loop spans 11 amino acids. With 6 bases removed from V and 4 bases from J, the gap between germline ends came to 4 bases. The CDR3 region is CASGLYNEQFF. CDR3 in DNA: TGTGCTAGTGGGCTGTACAATGAGCAGTTCTTC.

This chain links TRBV2 with TRBJ2-7; TRBD1 matches 9 bases. Germline CDR1 SNHLY, CDR2 FYNNEI. There are 17 residues in the CDR3. After removal of 4 bases from V and 2 bases from J, the junction contained 12 bases not matched to a gene. The CDR3, as DNA: TGTGCCAGCAGTGGGATTTCTAGGACAGGGGTTACCTACGAGCAGTACTTC. Encoded protein: CASSGISRTGVTYEQYF.